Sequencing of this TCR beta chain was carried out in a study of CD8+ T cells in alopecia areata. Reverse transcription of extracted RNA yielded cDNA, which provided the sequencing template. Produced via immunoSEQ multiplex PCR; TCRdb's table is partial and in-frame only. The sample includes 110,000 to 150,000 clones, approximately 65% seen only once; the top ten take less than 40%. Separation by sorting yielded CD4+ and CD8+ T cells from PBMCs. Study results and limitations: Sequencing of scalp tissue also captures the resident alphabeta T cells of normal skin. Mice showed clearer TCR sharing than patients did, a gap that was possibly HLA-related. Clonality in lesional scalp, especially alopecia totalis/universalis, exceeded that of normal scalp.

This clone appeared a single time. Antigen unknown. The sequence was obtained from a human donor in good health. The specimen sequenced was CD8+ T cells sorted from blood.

The CDR3 DNA sequence: TGCGCCAGCAGCCCGGCGGGGGAACGCTCCTACGAGCAGTACTTC. Protein: CASSPAGERSYEQYF. The chain carries TRBV5-1 and TRBJ2-7; 7 positions agree with TRBD2. Germline CDR1 and CDR2: SGHRS and YFSETQ. V was clipped by 4 bases and J by 0 bases; unmatched bases: 7. This CDR3 spans 15 amino acids.